The entry below describes one T cell receptor (beta chain). How the authors handled the data: Reference gene primer amplification gave nucleated cell count estimates. Sequencing used immunoSEQ multiplex PCR; TCRdb keeps in-frame clones, though not all of them. V, J and clone size are those of that table, while D and trimming were read from the DNA. The sample yields about 73,000 clones, 82% seen once. This record comes from a study of blood T cell repertoires in COVID-19. The wider study: Collection of acute and convalescent COVID-19 samples took place in the United States, Italy and Spain. T cells, B-cell-depleted T cells, or PBMCs provided the cDNA or gDNA that served as material.

The CDR3 sequence is 13 residues long. Trimming cost V 2 bases and J 8 bases, with 12 bases left between them. Germline-derived CDR1 and CDR2 are MNHEY and SVGAGI. V gene TRBV6-5 combines with J gene TRBJ1-2, with D tentatively TRBD1 (6 bases). The receptor was isolated from a woman in her sixties or seventies with acute or convalescent COVID-19. The sequencing sample was made of peripheral blood. CDR3 sequence reads: CASSYTGLDGYTF. The CDR3 DNA reads as TGTGCCAGCAGTTACACAGGGCTGGACGGCTACACCTTC.